The following is a T cell receptor (beta chain) sequence with its context. The antigen is not known. One end of the junction does not line up with germline, which may come from a read error. This CDR3 region has 14 residues. Germline CDR1 is SSHAT and CDR2 is FNYEAQ (reference sequence). The sample comes from a study of OX40 agonist ivuxolimab in advanced cancers. Study as a whole: In this trial design, patients received ivuxolimab intravenously at 0.01 to 10 mg/kg every 2 weeks. Averaging about 60 years in age, with a range of 23 to 79, the cohort was approximately 83% male.

TCRdb keeps only in-frame clones here, not all; method: immunoSEQ multiplex PCR. This table has some 30,000 clones, approximately 84% appearing once. Overall study results and limits: At 0.1-3.0 mg/kg, partial responders had clonal expansion among the lowest observed. Blood T cells, both CD4+ and CD8+, expanded clonally by week 6 at 0.1 to 3.0 mg/kg.

The sequence was collected from an adult with an advanced solid tumor such as melanoma, head and neck, liver or kidney cancer. This sequence joins TRBV7-7 and TRBJ1-4; no definite D call. The specimen comprised CD4+ or CD8+ T cells sorted from blood, sampled in a trial of the OX40 agonist ivuxolimab. CDR3 loop: CASSEKGYNEKLFF. In nucleotides, the CDR3 is TGTGCTAGCAGCGAGAAGGGCTACAATGAAAAACTGTTTTTT.